The 20 T cell receptor beta chains in this list originate from one sample, sequenced in a study of blood T cell repertoires in COVID-19. Generated by immunoSEQ multiplex PCR, the TCRdb table keeps only in-frame clones and is missing some. Seen here are approximately 92,000 clones, roughly 75% observed once, and the top ten hold approximately 9%. Sequenced input: peripheral blood. Source of these receptors: a man aged 50 to 60 who had recovered from COVID-19.

In this sample, this clone turned up a few times. The V gene is TRBV11-2, the J gene TRBJ1-4, with 11 bases aligning to TRBD1. J was trimmed by 11 bases and V by 5 bases; bases with no gene match: 7. The V gene's germline CDR1 is SGHAT and CDR2 FQNNGV. The CDR3 runs to 14 residues. CDR3 in DNA: TGTGCCAGCAGCCAGGGACAGGGGGGTGGGAAACTGTTTTTT. Protein: CASSQGQGGGKLFF.

The table lists this clone with a few counts. V is TRBV5-5 and J is TRBJ1-1, with D uncertain. CDR3 length equals 15 residues. V shed 0 bases and J shed 0 bases, with 9 bases lying between them. Germline V gene lookup returns CDR1 SGHKS and CDR2 YYEKEE (reference sequence). CDR3 in DNA: TGTGCCAGCAGCTTGGACAGTGGATTGAACACTGAAGCTTTCTTT. It codes for CASSLDSGLNTEAFF.

V is TRBV7-2 and J is TRBJ2-1; D is perhaps TRBD2 (5 bases). Trimming left V 0 bases short and J 6 bases short, with 6 bases between. The CDR3 is 13 residues long. The V gene's germline CDR1 is SGHTA and CDR2 FQGNSA. CDR3 in DNA: TGTGCCAGCAGCTTAGCCAGCGGCAATGAGCAGTTCTTC. Its protein is CASSLASGNEQFF.

The rearrangement joins TRBV19 to TRBJ1-4; tentatively, D is TRBD1 (6 bases). The CDR3 loop spans 16 amino acids. Germline values: CDR1 LNHDA, CDR2 SQIVND (reference sequence). Deletions cut 5 bases from V and 7 bases from J, with 20 bases between. The CDR3 loop reads CASSLQGRQRGEKLFF. The CDR3 DNA reads as TGTGCCAGTAGTCTCCAGGGGAGGCAGCGGGGTGAAAAACTGTTTTTT. Using reference TRBV19 and TRBJ1-4 for the parts outside the CDR3, the full variable domain is DGGITQSPKYLFRKEGQNVTLSCEQNLNHDAMYWYRQDPGQGLRLIYYSQIVNDFQKGDIAEGYSVSREKKESFPLTVTSAQKNPTAFYLCASSLQGRQRGEKLFFGSGTQLSVL.

The genes are TRBV4-1 and TRBJ2-3; possible D gene TRBD2, 6 bases. The V and J ends lost 3 bases and 5 bases respectively, with 21 bases between them. The germline V gene encodes CDR1 MGHRA and CDR2 YSYEKL. This CDR3 comprises 17 residues. CDR3 loop: CASSHLDLIAVGDTQYF. The CDR3 region has the DNA TGCGCCAGCAGCCACCTGGACTTGATAGCGGTTGGAGATACGCAGTATTTT.

The V and J genes are TRBV2 and TRBJ2-7, with 10 bases identical to TRBD1. The CDR3 loop spans 15 amino acids. Germline V gives CDR1 SNHLY, CDR2 FYNNEI. V was clipped by 5 bases and J by 0 bases; unmatched bases: 4. The CDR3 region is CASSPGTGVSYEQYF. The CDR3 nucleotides read TGTGCCAGCAGTCCCGGGACAGGGGTCTCCTACGAGCAGTACTTC.

The chain couples TRBV28 to TRBJ1-4, with a weak D call TRBD1 (6 bases). This CDR3 comprises 15 residues. Germline V gene data show CDR1 as MDHEN and CDR2 as SYDVKM. V was shortened by 8 bases and J by 0 bases, with 13 bases between the two germline ends. CDR3 sequence reads: CASEYGGATNEKLFF. The CDR3 DNA follows: TGTGCCAGCGAATATGGGGGCGCAACTAATGAAAAACTGTTTTTT.

The gene calls are TRBV5-4 and TRBJ2-3; D remains ambiguous. Trimming pared 5 bases from V and 1 base from J, leaving 8 bases between. The germline gives CDR1 SGHNT, CDR2 YYREEE (reference sequence). The CDR3 runs 13 residues. CDR3 sequence (DNA): TGTGCCAGCAGGTATGAGGGCACAGATACGCAGTATTTT. Protein sequence: CASRYEGTDTQYF.

The chain employs TRBV5-4 and TRBJ2-7; 8 bases are shared with TRBD2. The germline V gene has CDR1 SGHNT and CDR2 YYREEE (reference sequence). Trimming removed 4 bases from V and 3 bases from J; junction bases left unmatched: 6. The CDR3 spans 14 residues. Here the CDR3 reads CASSLKRGHYEQYF. The CDR3 DNA follows: TGTGCCAGCAGCCTCAAGCGGGGGCACTACGAGCAGTACTTC.

This clone was seen at least ten times. The rearrangement links TRBV3-1 (or the pseudogene TRBV3-2) to TRBJ2-7; tentative D call: TRBD1 (5 bases). CDR1 LGHDT and CDR2 YNNKEL come from the germline V gene (reference sequence). Between the trimmed V and J ends, which lost 4 bases and 2 bases, there was a span of 24 bases. The CDR3 totals 18 residues. The CDR3 loop is CASSPRLTTVRFTYEQYF. CDR3 nucleotide sequence: TGTGCCAGCAGCCCCCGTTTGACGACAGTCCGCTTTACCTACGAGCAGTACTTC.

The rearrangement uses TRBV7-2 and TRBJ2-1; 7 positions match TRBD2. CDR1 is SGHTA and CDR2 is FQGNSA in the germline V gene. The CDR3 loop spans 16 amino acids. V lost 2 bases to trimming and J lost 6 bases; unmatched junction nucleotides: 10. CDR3 region: CASSLIGLGTGNEQFF. DNA for the CDR3: TGTGCCAGCAGCTTAATCGGACTAGGTACAGGCAATGAGCAGTTCTTC.

The chain combines TRBV5-5 with TRBJ1-3, with a tentative D call TRBD1 (5 bases). Germline-derived CDR1 and CDR2 are SGHKS and YYEKEE (reference sequence). Trimming stripped 1 base from V and 7 bases from J, with 9 bases between. The CDR3 contains 13 residues. The CDR3: CASSLSGENTIYF. The CDR3, as DNA: TGTGCCAGCAGCTTGTCGGGGGAGAACACCATATATTTT.

The chain employs TRBV10-3 and TRBJ2-1; 7 positions match TRBD2. The CDR3 has 11 amino acids. Germline loops: CDR1 ENHRY, CDR2 SYGVKD. V gave up 5 bases and J gave up 8 bases; unmatched junction bases: 0. The CDR3 DNA reads TGTGCCATCAGTCGGGGGGATGAGCAGTTCTTC. The encoded protein is CAISRGDEQFF.

The chain recombines TRBV19 with TRBJ1-2, with 7 bases lining up with TRBD1. There are 14 residues in the CDR3. Looked up from germline, CDR1 is LNHDA and CDR2 is SQIVND (reference sequence). Unmatched junction bases numbered 6, after V lost 6 bases and J lost 2 bases. CDR3 in amino acids: CASRRQGLNYGYTF. DNA of the CDR3: TGTGCCAGTAGGAGACAGGGACTCAACTATGGCTACACCTTC.

The CDR3 region has the DNA TGTGCCAGCAGCGTAGCGGGAGTGGGAGAGACCCAGTACTTC. Translation: CASSVAGVGETQYF. This chain links TRBV9 with TRBJ2-5; maybe TRBD2 (6 bases). The CDR3 has 14 residues. The V end lost 0 bases, the J end lost 4 bases, and 10 bases lay between the germline ends. Germline V gene lookup returns CDR1 SGDLS and CDR2 YYNGEE.

The chain joins TRBV28 to TRBJ2-7; D remains unclear. The CDR3 runs 14 residues. CDR1 and CDR2 from the germline V gene are MDHEN and SYDVKM. V lost 6 bases and J lost 6, with 18 bases in between. CDR3: CASSWASAFLEQYF. The CDR3 coding sequence is TGTGCCAGCAGCTGGGCCTCAGCCTTTCTCGAGCAGTACTTC.

V gene TRBV7-9 combines with J gene TRBJ2-1, with D possibly TRBD2 on 6 matching bases. V was pared by 5 bases and J by 0 bases, with 17 bases between. The CDR3 has 17 amino acids. Germline V lookup: CDR1 SEHNR, CDR2 FQNEAQ (reference sequence). CDR3: CASSPEPGLASYNEQFF. The CDR3, as DNA: TGTGCCAGCAGCCCGGAACCGGGACTGGCCTCCTACAATGAGCAGTTCTTC.

The chain uses TRBV19 and TRBJ2-3, with D tentatively TRBD2 (6 bases). V lost 10 bases to trimming and J lost 6 bases, with 20 bases between them. Per germline, CDR1 LNHDA and CDR2 SQIVND (reference sequence). There are 14 residues in the CDR3. The CDR3 DNA sequence: TGTGCCACAACAAGGGGAGGCGCAGGCGATACGCAGTATTTT. Translated: CATTRGGAGDTQYF.

The rearrangement joins TRBV11-2 to TRBJ2-2; D is perhaps TRBD2 (6 bases). The ends were cut back, 1 base at V and 1 base at J, with 10 bases in the middle. The CDR3 totals 16 residues. Germline-derived CDR1 and CDR2 are SGHAT and FQNNGV. The CDR3 here is CASSLGAGLNTGELFF. The CDR3, as DNA: TGTGCCAGCAGCTTAGGAGCGGGCCTGAACACCGGGGAGCTGTTTTTT.

This clone was detected ten times or more. The CDR3 protein is CASSPELGNQPQHF. The CDR3, as DNA: TGTGCCAGCAGCCCGGAGCTGGGCAATCAGCCCCAGCATTTT. The rearrangement links TRBV9 to TRBJ1-5; no clear D gene. CDR1 is SGDLS, CDR2 YYNGEE, per germline. The CDR3 consists of 14 residues. V dropped 4 bases and J dropped 2 bases, with 10 bases sitting between them.